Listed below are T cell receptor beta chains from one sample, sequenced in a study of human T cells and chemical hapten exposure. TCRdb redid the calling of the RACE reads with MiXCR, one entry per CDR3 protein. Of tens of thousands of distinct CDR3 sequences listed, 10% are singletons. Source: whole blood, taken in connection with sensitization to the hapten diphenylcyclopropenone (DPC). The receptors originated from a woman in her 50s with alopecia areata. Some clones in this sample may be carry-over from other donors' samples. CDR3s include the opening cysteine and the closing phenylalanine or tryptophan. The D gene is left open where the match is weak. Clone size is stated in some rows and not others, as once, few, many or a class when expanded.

CDR3 DNA: TGTGCCAGCAGCATGACAACCGGGAAGTCCGGGGATGGCTACACCTTC
CDR3 protein: CASSMTTGKSGDGYTF
V gene: TRBV5-5
D gene: -
clone size: -
J gene: TRBJ1-2

CDR3 DNA: TGTGCCAGTAGTATAGATCAGTTCAGCGGGACATACAATGAGCAGTTCTTC
CDR3 protein: CASSIDQFSGTYNEQFF
V gene: TRBV19
D gene: -
clone size: -
J gene: TRBJ2-1

CDR3 DNA: TGCGCCAGCAGCCTCATGTCGGGGGCTGGGGCCAACGTCCTGACTTTC
CDR3 protein: CASSLMSGAGANVLTF
V gene: TRBV4-1
D gene: -
clone size: -
J gene: TRBJ2-6

CDR3 DNA: TGTGCCAGCAGCTTACTTGGCGGGAGCTGGTACGAGCAGTACTTC
CDR3 protein: CASSLLGGSWYEQYF
V gene: TRBV7-6
D gene: TRBD2
clone size: -
J gene: TRBJ2-7

CDR3 DNA: TGCAGTGCTAGAGTGTACGGCAATGAGCAGTTCTTC
CDR3 protein: CSARVYGNEQFF
V gene: TRBV20-1
D gene: -
clone size: -
J gene: TRBJ2-1

CDR3 DNA: TGTGCCAGCAACCGGGACAGACAAGAGACCCAGTACTTC
CDR3 protein: CASNRDRQETQYF
V gene: TRBV2
D gene: TRBD1
clone size: many
J gene: TRBJ2-5

CDR3 DNA: TGTGCCTGGAACCGGGACAGGGGAGGAGGTGAGCAGTTCTTC
CDR3 protein: CAWNRDRGGGEQFF
V gene: TRBV30
D gene: TRBD1
clone size: many
J gene: TRBJ2-1

CDR3 DNA: TGCAGTGCTCCAGGACAGCGGTCGAACTATGGCTACACCTTC
CDR3 protein: CSAPGQRSNYGYTF
V gene: TRBV20-1
D gene: -
clone size: -
J gene: TRBJ1-2

CDR3 DNA: TGCAGCGTTTCACTAGCGGGAGGGGACAATGAGCAGTTCTTC
CDR3 protein: CSVSLAGGDNEQFF
V gene: TRBV29-1
D gene: TRBD2
clone size: few
J gene: TRBJ2-1

CDR3 DNA: TGTGCCAGCAGTTTGATCGGGAGAGGTTACGAGCAGTACTTC
CDR3 protein: CASSLIGRGYEQYF
V gene: TRBV27
D gene: -
clone size: many
J gene: TRBJ2-7

CDR3 DNA: TGTGCCAGCAGCGCGGGAGGACTCTTCGAGCAGTACTTC
CDR3 protein: CASSAGGLFEQYF
V gene: TRBV9
D gene: TRBD2
clone size: -
J gene: TRBJ2-7

CDR3 DNA: TGTGCCAGCATAGGGTCTAGCAATCAGCCCCAGCATTTT
CDR3 protein: CASIGSSNQPQHF
V gene: TRBV28
D gene: -
clone size: -
J gene: TRBJ1-5

CDR3 DNA: TGCAGTGCTAGAAATCGGGGGGACTATGGCTACACCTTC
CDR3 protein: CSARNRGDYGYTF
V gene: TRBV20-1
D gene: -
clone size: many
J gene: TRBJ1-2

CDR3 DNA: TGTGCCAGCAGGGGCCCCCCGGGACAGGAGATGAACACTGAAGCTTTCTTT
CDR3 protein: CASRGPPGQEMNTEAFF
V gene: TRBV12-3/TRBV12-4
D gene: TRBD1
clone size: few
J gene: TRBJ1-1

CDR3 DNA: TGCAGCGTTGAAGTAAGCCCAGCTACAGATACGCAGTATTTT
CDR3 protein: CSVEVSPATDTQYF
V gene: TRBV29-1
D gene: -
clone size: -
J gene: TRBJ2-3

CDR3 DNA: TGCAGTGCTACACCAAGGGGCTCCGCGTACTACGAGCAGTACTTC
CDR3 protein: CSATPRGSAYYEQYF
V gene: TRBV20-1
D gene: -
clone size: -
J gene: TRBJ2-7

CDR3 DNA: TGCGCCAGCAGCTTGGGAGGGGGCCTCGAGACCCAGTACTTC
CDR3 protein: CASSLGGGLETQYF
V gene: TRBV5-1
D gene: TRBD1
clone size: -
J gene: TRBJ2-5

CDR3 DNA: TGTGCCAGCAGCCGCAGAAACAGGGGATTTCGAGGGGATGAGCAGTTCTTC
CDR3 protein: CASSRRNRGFRGDEQFF
V gene: TRBV14
D gene: TRBD1
clone size: few
J gene: TRBJ2-1

CDR3 DNA: TGCAGTGCTATTGGACAGGGGGCCGGGGAGCTGTTTTTT
CDR3 protein: CSAIGQGAGELFF
V gene: TRBV20-1
D gene: TRBD1
clone size: -
J gene: TRBJ2-2

CDR3 DNA: TGTGCCAGCAGTCCGTGGACAGTCTCTAGCACAGATACGCAGTATTTT
CDR3 protein: CASSPWTVSSTDTQYF
V gene: TRBV27
D gene: -
clone size: -
J gene: TRBJ2-3

CDR3 DNA: TGCAGTGCTAGGTTCCCCGTCACTAGCCTAGACTACGAGCAGTACTTC
CDR3 protein: CSARFPVTSLDYEQYF
V gene: TRBV20-1
D gene: -
clone size: -
J gene: TRBJ2-7

CDR3 DNA: TGCAGCGTTGTAGAGGGGTCCAGCTCCTACAATGAGCAGTTCTTC
CDR3 protein: CSVVEGSSSYNEQFF
V gene: TRBV29-1
D gene: -
clone size: -
J gene: TRBJ2-1

CDR3 DNA: TGCGTCAGCAGCCCGGACGACAGGGACGGCTACACCTTC
CDR3 protein: CVSSPDDRDGYTF
V gene: TRBV5-1
D gene: TRBD1
clone size: -
J gene: TRBJ1-2

CDR3 DNA: TGCAGCGTCTCGAGGGGGTACGAGCAGTACTTC
CDR3 protein: CSVSRGYEQYF
V gene: TRBV29-1
D gene: -
clone size: many
J gene: TRBJ2-7

CDR3 DNA: TGTGCCACCAGCAGATTAGGACAGGGGAATCAGCCCCAGCATTTT
CDR3 protein: CATSRLGQGNQPQHF
V gene: TRBV15
D gene: TRBD1
clone size: many
J gene: TRBJ1-5

CDR3 DNA: TGTGCCTGGAGTGAGGGGGCCGGCGACGAGCAGTACTTC
CDR3 protein: CAWSEGAGDEQYF
V gene: TRBV30
D gene: TRBD1
clone size: few
J gene: TRBJ2-7

CDR3 DNA: TGCGCCAGCAGCCAGGGTCCTAGAACAGATACGCAGTATTTT
CDR3 protein: CASSQGPRTDTQYF
V gene: TRBV4-1
D gene: -
clone size: -
J gene: TRBJ2-3

CDR3 DNA: TGTGCCAGCAGCTTGAGACAGGGAGCGCAAGAGACCCAGTACTTC
CDR3 protein: CASSLRQGAQETQYF
V gene: TRBV11-2
D gene: TRBD1
clone size: many
J gene: TRBJ2-5

CDR3 DNA: TGTGCCAGCAGCCAAGATCTAAGCGGGAGAAGCGATGAGCAGTTCTTC
CDR3 protein: CASSQDLSGRSDEQFF
V gene: TRBV3-1
D gene: TRBD2
clone size: many
J gene: TRBJ2-1

CDR3 DNA: TGTGCCAGCAGTTTAGGGCGGCAGGGTCGGAGTCAGCCCCAGCATTTT
CDR3 protein: CASSLGRQGRSQPQHF
V gene: TRBV28
D gene: -
clone size: few
J gene: TRBJ1-5

CDR3 DNA: TGCGCCAGCAGCCAAGTCCTGGGCGAAGAGCAGTTCTTC
CDR3 protein: CASSQVLGEEQFF
V gene: TRBV4-1
D gene: -
clone size: many
J gene: TRBJ2-1

CDR3 DNA: TGTGCCAGCGGCTTAGACACTAGCGGGGGGAAAGTGGATGAGCAGTTCTTC
CDR3 protein: CASGLDTSGGKVDEQFF
V gene: TRBV11-2
D gene: TRBD2
clone size: -
J gene: TRBJ2-1

CDR3 DNA: TGCGCCAGCAGCCTGTTCACAGGGACTAGCGGAAAAGAGACCCAGTACTTC
CDR3 protein: CASSLFTGTSGKETQYF
V gene: TRBV4-1
D gene: TRBD2
clone size: few
J gene: TRBJ2-5

CDR3 DNA: TGTGCCAGCAGCTCCCCAAATTCACCCCTCCACTTT
CDR3 protein: CASSSPNSPLHF
V gene: TRBV7-6
D gene: -
clone size: few
J gene: TRBJ1-6

CDR3 DNA: TGCAGTGCTAGTCCGCCTCCCGCCTATGGCTACACCTTC
CDR3 protein: CSASPPPAYGYTF
V gene: TRBV20-1
D gene: -
clone size: few
J gene: TRBJ1-2

CDR3 DNA: TGTGCCAGCAGTGTTGGGGGGGGTCCCTATAATTCACCCCTCCACTTT
CDR3 protein: CASSVGGGPYNSPLHF
V gene: TRBV25-1
D gene: -
clone size: -
J gene: TRBJ1-6

CDR3 DNA: TGCGCCAGCAGTACCGACAGGGGCATAATGAACACTGAAGCTTTCTTT
CDR3 protein: CASSTDRGIMNTEAFF
V gene: TRBV10-2
D gene: TRBD1
clone size: -
J gene: TRBJ1-1

CDR3 DNA: TGTGCCAGCACCGGCGCTAGCCTTATCAATGAGCAGTTCTTC
CDR3 protein: CASTGASLINEQFF
V gene: TRBV21-1
D gene: -
clone size: few
J gene: TRBJ2-1

CDR3 DNA: TGTGCCAGCAGCTGGAAGGTATCCAGGGAGTTCTCTGGAAACACCATATATTTT
CDR3 protein: CASSWKVSREFSGNTIYF
V gene: TRBV7-9
D gene: -
clone size: few
J gene: TRBJ1-3

CDR3 DNA: TGTGCCAGCTCACCACAAGTGGAGACCCAGTACTTC
CDR3 protein: CASSPQVETQYF
V gene: TRBV18
D gene: -
clone size: many
J gene: TRBJ2-5

CDR3 DNA: TGTGCCAGCAGGGTGGGGGCTAGCGGGAACACCGGGGAGCTGTTTTTT
CDR3 protein: CASRVGASGNTGELFF
V gene: TRBV7-2
D gene: -
clone size: many
J gene: TRBJ2-2

CDR3 DNA: TGTGCCACCAGCCGGACTAGCGGGAGCTATGAGCAGTTCTTC
CDR3 protein: CATSRTSGSYEQFF
V gene: TRBV24-1
D gene: TRBD2
clone size: -
J gene: TRBJ2-1